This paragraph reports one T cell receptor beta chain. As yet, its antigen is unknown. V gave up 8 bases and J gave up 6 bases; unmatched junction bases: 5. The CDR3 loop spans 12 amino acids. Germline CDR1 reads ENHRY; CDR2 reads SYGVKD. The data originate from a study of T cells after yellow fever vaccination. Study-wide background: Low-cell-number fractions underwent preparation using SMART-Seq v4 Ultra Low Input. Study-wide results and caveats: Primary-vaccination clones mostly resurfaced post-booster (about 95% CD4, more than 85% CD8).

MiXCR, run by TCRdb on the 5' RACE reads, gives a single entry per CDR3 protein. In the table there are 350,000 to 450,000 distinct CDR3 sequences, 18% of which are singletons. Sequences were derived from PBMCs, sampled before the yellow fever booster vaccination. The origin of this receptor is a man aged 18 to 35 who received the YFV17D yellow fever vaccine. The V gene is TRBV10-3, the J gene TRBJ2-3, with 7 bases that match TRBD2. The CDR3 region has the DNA TGTGCCATCGGCGGGACTATGGATACGCAGTATTTT. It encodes CAIGGTMDTQYF.